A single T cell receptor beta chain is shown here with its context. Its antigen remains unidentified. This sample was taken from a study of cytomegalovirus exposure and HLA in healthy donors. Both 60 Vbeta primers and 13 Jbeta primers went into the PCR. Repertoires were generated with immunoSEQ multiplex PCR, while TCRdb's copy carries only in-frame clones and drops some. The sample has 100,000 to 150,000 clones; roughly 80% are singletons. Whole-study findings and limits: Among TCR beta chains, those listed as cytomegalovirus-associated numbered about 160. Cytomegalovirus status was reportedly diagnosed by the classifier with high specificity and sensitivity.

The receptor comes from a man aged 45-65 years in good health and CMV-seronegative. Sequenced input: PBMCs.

The CDR3 nucleotides are TGTGCCAGCAGGGAAGACAGGGGCAATCAGCCCCAGCATTTT. Translation: CASREDRGNQPQHF. J is TRBJ1-5 and V is TRBV28; 7 bases are a match to TRBD1. In germline, CDR1 is MDHEN, CDR2 SYDVKM. J gave up 2 bases and V 6 bases, and 4 bases lay outside the gene matches. The CDR3 has 14 residues.